These 5 T cell receptor beta chains came from one sample sequenced in a study of T cells in narcolepsy. Using immunoSEQ multiplex PCR, the repertoire was profiled, and TCRdb retains in-frame clones only, with some absent. The table has around 31,000 clones, roughly 87% seen once. Sequencing used CD45RA- memory CD4+ T cells from PBMCs. These receptor sequences come from a human donor with narcolepsy.

The chain employs TRBV7-2 and TRBJ1-1; a weak D match, TRBD1 (5 bases). The CDR3 length is 13 residues. CDR1 and CDR2 from the germline V gene are SGHTA and FQGNSA. Trimming removed 5 bases from V and 1 base from J, with 8 bases in between. The DNA of the CDR3 is TGTGCCAGCAGCCTCCAGGGGAACACTGAAGCTTTCTTT. It encodes CASSLQGNTEAFF.

This chain uses TRBV7-2 with TRBJ2-3, with D possibly TRBD1 on 5 matching bases. There are 15 residues in the CDR3. V gave up 5 bases and J gave up 8 bases, with 20 bases separating them. The germline V gene encodes CDR1 SGHTA and CDR2 FQGNSA. CDR3 in amino acids: CASSHEATAKSTQYF. In nucleotides, the CDR3 is TGTGCCAGCAGCCACGAAGCGACAGCTAAGTCTACGCAGTATTTT.

On this clone itself: A junction end diverges from the germline sequence, so it may reflect a read error. The chain employs TRBV5-1 and TRBJ2-5; D might be TRBD1 (6 bases). CDR1 is SGHRS and CDR2 is YFSETQ in the germline V gene. The CDR3 runs 16 residues. CDR3 sequence: CASSLASQGPQEAQYF. CDR3 DNA: TGCGCCAGCAGCTTGGCCTCGCAGGGGCCCCAAGAGGCCCAGTACTTC.

CDR3: CASSPPLARSTDTQYF. The CDR3, as DNA: TGTGCCAGCAGCCCACCCTTAGCCAGGAGCACAGATACGCAGTATTTT. V gene TRBV4-2 combines with J gene TRBJ2-3; D is uncertain. The CDR3 covers 16 residues. V was shortened by 4 bases and J by 0 bases, with 14 bases between the two germline ends. Germline-derived CDR1 and CDR2 are LGHNA and YNFKEQ.

In its sample, this clone was seen once. The chain links TRBV19 to TRBJ2-5; TRBD2 matches 14 bases. From germline, CDR1 is LNHDA and CDR2 SQIVND (reference sequence). CDR3 length: 16 residues. V lost 5 bases, J lost 1 base, and 3 bases stayed unmatched. The DNA for the CDR3 is TGTGCCAGTAGTGGCGGACTAGCGGGGGGCCAAGAGACCCAGTACTTC. Translated: CASSGGLAGGQETQYF.